This TCR beta chain comes out of a study of early T cells in non-severe SARS-CoV-2 infection. The wider study: It was bulk RNA from unsorted whole blood that was sequenced, and the chains were unpaired. Overall study results and limits: Matches to VDJdb favored anti-spike CD8 responses and missed private and CD4 specificities.

V lost 4 bases and J lost 8, with 9 bases in between. Germline values: CDR1 SQVTM, CDR2 ANQGSEA. The CDR3 has 12 residues. Unique molecular identifiers tagged individual cDNA molecules. TCRdb analysed the 5' RACE reads with MiXCR anew, one entry per CDR3 protein. Found here are 85,000 to 100,000 distinct CDR3 sequences, approximately 15% of them singletons; the top ten hold 0.95% to 1.5%. A word on this clonotype: What it binds is unknown.

Sample: whole blood. The TCR was taken from an adult who was a healthcare worker with PCR-confirmed SARS-CoV-2 infection or an uninfected control (not recorded which). The gene calls are TRBV29-1 and TRBJ2-6; no definite D call. In DNA, the CDR3 is TGCAGCGTTGTCAGCAGATCCAACGTCCTGACTTTC. Residues: CSVVSRSNVLTF.